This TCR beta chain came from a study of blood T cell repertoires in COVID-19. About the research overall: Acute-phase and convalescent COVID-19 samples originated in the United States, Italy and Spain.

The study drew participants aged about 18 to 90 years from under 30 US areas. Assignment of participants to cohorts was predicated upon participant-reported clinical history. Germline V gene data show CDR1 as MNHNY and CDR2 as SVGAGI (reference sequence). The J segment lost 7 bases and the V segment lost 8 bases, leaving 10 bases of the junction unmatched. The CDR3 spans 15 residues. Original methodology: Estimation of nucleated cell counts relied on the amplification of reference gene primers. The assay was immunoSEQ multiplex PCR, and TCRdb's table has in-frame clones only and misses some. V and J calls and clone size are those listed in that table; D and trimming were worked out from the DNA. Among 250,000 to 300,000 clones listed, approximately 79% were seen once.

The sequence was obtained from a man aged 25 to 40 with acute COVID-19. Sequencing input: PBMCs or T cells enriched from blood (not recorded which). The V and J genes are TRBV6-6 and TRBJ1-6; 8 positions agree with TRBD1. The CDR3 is CASASLGQANSPLHF. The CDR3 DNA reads TGTGCCAGCGCTTCACTGGGACAGGCGAATTCACCCCTCCACTTT.